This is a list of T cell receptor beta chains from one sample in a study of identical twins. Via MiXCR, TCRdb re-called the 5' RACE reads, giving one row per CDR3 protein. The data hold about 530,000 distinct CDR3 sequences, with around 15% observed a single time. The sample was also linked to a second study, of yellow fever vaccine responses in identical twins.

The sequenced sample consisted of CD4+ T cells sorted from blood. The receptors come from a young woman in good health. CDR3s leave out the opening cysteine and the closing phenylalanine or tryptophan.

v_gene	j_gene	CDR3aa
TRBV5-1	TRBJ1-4	ASSPGWAPNEKLF
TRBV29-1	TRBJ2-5	SVKTPQETQY
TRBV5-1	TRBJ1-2	ASSLNPTRDGYT
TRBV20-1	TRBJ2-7	SAGARGTSYEQY
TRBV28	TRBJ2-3	ASTPGGTDTQY
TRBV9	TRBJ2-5	ASSVGASGFQETQY
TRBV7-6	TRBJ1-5	ASSLVPRGTSNQPQH
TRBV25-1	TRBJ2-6	ASSRYSGANVLT
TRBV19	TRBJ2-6	ASMTRGAGANVLT
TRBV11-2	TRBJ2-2	ASSPTSGSPSNTGELF
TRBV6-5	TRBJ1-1	ASSFGQGRSTEAF
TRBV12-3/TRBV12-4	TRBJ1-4	ASTLQAGSNEKLF
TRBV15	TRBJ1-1	ATSRDLFPGTEAF
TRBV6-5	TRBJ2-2	ASWGYTGELF
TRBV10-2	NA	ASTQTGSITDTQH
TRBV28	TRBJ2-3	ASSVGVSTDTQY
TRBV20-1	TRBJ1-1	SAAPLIRNTEAF
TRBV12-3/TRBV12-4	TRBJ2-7	ASSLSGEVSEQY
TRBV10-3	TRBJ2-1	AISESQGISYNEQF
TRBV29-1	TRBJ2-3	SSGGTSGNADTQY
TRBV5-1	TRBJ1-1	ASSYDRLNTEAF
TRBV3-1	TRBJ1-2	ASSQYAGGEGYT
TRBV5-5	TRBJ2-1	ASSLVSHEQF
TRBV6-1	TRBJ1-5	ASRGSPNNQPQH
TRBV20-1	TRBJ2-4	SATLVGGLDPKNIQY
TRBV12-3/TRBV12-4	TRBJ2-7	ASNLIRDRVSSEQY
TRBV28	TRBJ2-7	ASSSTLPYEQY
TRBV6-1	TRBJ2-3	ASSRTYSGTTDTQY
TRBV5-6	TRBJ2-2	ASSLFGAGELF
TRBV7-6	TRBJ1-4	ASSPGQGMEKLF
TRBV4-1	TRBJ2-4	ASSDYLMAKNIQY
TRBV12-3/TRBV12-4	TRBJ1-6	ASTDRGLDNSPLH
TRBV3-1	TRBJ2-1	AFSLTRDSMARYNEQF
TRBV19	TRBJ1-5	ASSPTGLNSNQPQH
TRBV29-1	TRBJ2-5	SGYRGQETQY
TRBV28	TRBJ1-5	ASSFWINQPQH
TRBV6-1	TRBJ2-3	ASSGRQGKRTDTQY
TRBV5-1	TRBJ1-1	ASSSEGVHTEAF
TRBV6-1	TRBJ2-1	ATDSPRSNEQF
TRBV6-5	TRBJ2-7	ASSSPTRSSYEQY
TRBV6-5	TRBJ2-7	ASSYSGGGRSEQY
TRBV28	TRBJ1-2	ASSLVEGRGAYGYT
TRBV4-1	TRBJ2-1	ASSQSHSQGPYNEQF
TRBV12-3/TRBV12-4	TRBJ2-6	ASSLGSAGANVLT
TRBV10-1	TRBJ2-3	ASSDRQGAVDTQY
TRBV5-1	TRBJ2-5	ASGWTSGGETQY
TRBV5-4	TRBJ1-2	ASSLGGGSNYGYT
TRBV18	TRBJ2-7	ASSPREAGEQY